These T cell receptor beta chains were read from a single sample in a study of blood T cell repertoires in COVID-19. Clones were sequenced by immunoSEQ multiplex PCR, and TCRdb holds only the in-frame ones, with some missing. The sample has about 310,000 clones; around 90% are singletons. Material for sequencing was PBMCs or T cells enriched from blood (not recorded which). These receptors were obtained from a man in his 60s who had recovered from COVID-19. CDR3s include the opening cysteine and the closing phenylalanine or tryptophan. A D gene is named only where the DNA matches it firmly. Part of the rows lack a size; the others show once, few, many or a class for expanded clones.

j_gene	v_gene	d_gene	abundance	CDR3aa	CDR3nt
TRBJ2-3	TRBV7-9	-	-	CASSNQGGATQYF	TGTGCCAGCAGCAATCAGGGGGGCGCTACGCAGTATTTT
TRBJ1-2	TRBV28	TRBD1	few	CASSLTGGVQNLDGYTF	TGTGCCAGCAGCCTCACAGGGGGCGTCCAAAACCTAGATGGCTACACCTTC
TRBJ1-5	TRBV7-2	TRBD1	-	CASSLGQGGIQPQHF	TGTGCCAGCAGCTTAGGACAGGGCGGTATTCAGCCCCAGCATTTT
TRBJ2-7	TRBV27	-	once	CASSFDGVGHIYEQYF	TGTGCCAGCAGTTTCGACGGTGTTGGACATATCTACGAGCAGTACTTC
TRBJ1-2	TRBV11-2	TRBD1	-	CASSIQGATNYGYTF	TGTGCCAGCAGCATACAGGGGGCGACTAACTATGGCTACACCTTC
TRBJ2-7	TRBV19	TRBD1	-	CASKDRVFNEQYF	TGTGCCAGCAAGGACAGGGTTTTCAACGAGCAGTACTTC
TRBJ2-5	TRBV28	-	-	CASSTPLGGSETQYF	TGTGCCAGCAGTACCCCGTTGGGGGGATCGGAGACCCAGTACTTC
TRBJ2-5	TRBV5-1	-	-	CASSLTGEQETQYF	TGCGCCAGCAGCTTGACAGGAGAACAAGAGACCCAGTACTTC
TRBJ1-2	TRBV28	-	-	CATQSRGQANYGYTF	TGTGCCACCCAATCTAGAGGGCAAGCTAACTATGGCTACACCTTC
TRBJ2-1	TRBV27	TRBD1	-	CASRGTQGAGEQFF	TGTGCCAGCAGGGGTACCCAGGGGGCAGGTGAGCAGTTCTTC
TRBJ2-4	TRBV3-1/TRBV3-2	-	-	CASSQGYQTQEYF	TGTGCCAGCAGCCAAGGTTATCAGACACAGGAGTACTTC
TRBJ2-1	TRBV11-2	TRBD2	once	CASSPIAGVRYNEQFF	TGTGCCAGCAGCCCGATAGCGGGAGTAAGGTACAATGAGCAGTTCTTC
TRBJ2-5	TRBV5-1	-	-	CASSLLGISGKETQYF	TGCGCCAGCAGCTTACTGGGGATCAGCGGCAAAGAGACCCAGTACTTC
TRBJ2-5	TRBV6-5	-	-	CASSRGQETQYF	TGTGCCAGCAGTCGGGGACAAGAGACCCAGTACTTC
TRBJ1-5	TRBV24-1	-	-	CATSRTSNQPQHF	TGTGCCACCAGCCGGACAAGTAATCAGCCCCAGCATTTT
TRBJ1-6	TRBV2	-	-	CASRIGGNYNSPLHF	TGTGCCAGCAGGATCGGCGGGAACTATAATTCACCCCTCCACTTT
TRBJ2-1	TRBV4-3	TRBD2	-	CASTDQVGGRAGPYNEQFF	TGCGCCAGCACCGACCAAGTTGGCGGGAGGGCCGGTCCCTACAATGAGCAGTTCTTC
TRBJ1-6	TRBV2	TRBD1	-	CASSPRTGVTPLHF	TGTGCCAGCAGTCCAAGGACAGGGGTGACACCCCTCCACTTT
TRBJ2-3	TRBV20-1	TRBD2	-	CSASSGSDTDTQYF	TGCAGTGCTAGTAGCGGGAGCGACACAGATACGCAGTATTTT
TRBJ2-7	TRBV7-9	-	once	CASSLAAGGWYEQYF	TGTGCCAGCAGCTTAGCGGCAGGGGGGTGGTACGAGCAGTACTTC
TRBJ1-2	TRBV12-3/TRBV12-4	-	-	CASSPSGGYGYTF	TGTGCCAGCAGTCCATCGGGGGGTTATGGCTACACCTTC
TRBJ1-4	TRBV5-8	-	-	CASSLGTTGQPGEKLFF	TGTGCCAGCAGCTTGGGGACTACAGGTCAACCGGGTGAAAAACTGTTTTTT
TRBJ2-2	TRBV13	-	-	CASSTRGLYTGELFF	TGTGCCAGCAGCACCAGGGGCTTGTACACCGGGGAGCTGTTTTTT
TRBJ2-3	TRBV28	TRBD2	-	CASSLGGGPIDTQYF	TGTGCCAGCAGTTTGGGGGGAGGGCCGATAGATACGCAGTATTTT
TRBJ2-1	TRBV4-1	TRBD2	-	CASSQEVLAGPWNEQFF	TGCGCCAGCAGCCAAGAAGTATTAGCGGGTCCGTGGAATGAGCAGTTCTTC
TRBJ1-5	TRBV9	-	-	CASSVGRGGGNQPQHF	TGTGCCAGCAGCGTAGGTCGGGGTGGAGGCAATCAGCCCCAGCATTTT
TRBJ2-7	TRBV19	-	-	CASSITPTGFYEQYF	TGTGCCAGTAGTATCACCCCTACAGGTTTCTACGAGCAGTACTTC